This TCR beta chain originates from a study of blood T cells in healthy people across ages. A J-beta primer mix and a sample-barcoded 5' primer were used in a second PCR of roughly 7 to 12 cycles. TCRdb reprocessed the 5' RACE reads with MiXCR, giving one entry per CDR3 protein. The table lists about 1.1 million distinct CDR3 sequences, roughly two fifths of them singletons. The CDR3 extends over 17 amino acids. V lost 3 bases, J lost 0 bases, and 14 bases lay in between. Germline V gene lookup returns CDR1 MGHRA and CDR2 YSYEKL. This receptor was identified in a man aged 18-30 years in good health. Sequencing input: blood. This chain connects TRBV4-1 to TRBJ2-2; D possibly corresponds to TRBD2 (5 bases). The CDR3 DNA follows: TGCGCCAGCAGCCACCCCTCGGACGGGACGAACACCGGGGAGCTGTTTTTT. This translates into CASSHPSDGTNTGELFF.